This passage covers 21 T cell receptor beta chains from one sample sequenced in a study of PD-L1 blockade in urothelial cancer. Assay used: immunoSEQ multiplex PCR; TCRdb lists only in-frame clones, some missing. The top ten clones hold approximately 2% of a sample with about 50,000 clones, approximately 85% of them seen once. The time point denotes: peripheral blood 6 weeks after treatment start. The sequences come from PBMCs, collected around atezolizumab (anti-PD-L1) treatment. The receptors derive from a man aged 45-60 years with urothelial cancer.

The rearrangement joins TRBV27 to TRBJ2-5; D might be TRBD1 (6 bases). The CDR3 extends over 15 amino acids. CDR1 is MNHEY and CDR2 is SMNVEV in the germline V gene (reference sequence). Between the trimmed V and J ends, which lost 6 bases and 5 bases, there was a span of 19 bases. The CDR3 DNA follows: TGTGCCAGCAGGACCCTACAGGGAATTGATGAGACCCAGTACTTC. It encodes CASRTLQGIDETQYF.

V gene TRBV2 combines with J gene TRBJ2-7; D gene unclear. The CDR3 sequence is 13 residues long. V lost 4 bases to trimming and J lost 3 bases, with 10 bases between them. Germline V gives CDR1 SNHLY, CDR2 FYNNEI. CDR3 residues: CASSVDFNYEQYF. The CDR3 nucleotides read TGTGCCAGCAGTGTTGACTTCAACTACGAGCAGTACTTC.

This rearrangement joins TRBV7-9 to TRBJ2-7; TRBD1 matches at 12 bases. Germline CDR1 and CDR2: SEHNR and FQNEAQ (reference sequence). This CDR3 region has 16 residues. With V trimmed by 5 bases and J by 0 bases, 5 bases remained unmatched. Written as DNA, the CDR3 is TGTGCCAGCAGCCCCCAGGGACAGGGGGCCTCCTACGAGCAGTACTTC. Encoded protein: CASSPQGQGASYEQYF.

The CDR3 sequence: CASSPGTGWYEQYF. In DNA, the CDR3 is TGTGCCAGCAGCCCCGGGACAGGGTGGTACGAGCAGTACTTC. The rearrangement links TRBV11-3 to TRBJ2-7; 9 bases map to TRBD1. Unmatched junction bases numbered 6, after V lost 5 bases and J lost 4 bases. Germline V lookup: CDR1 SGHNT, CDR2 YENEEA. CDR3 length: 14 residues.

In DNA, the CDR3 is TGTGCCAGTAGTCCACGACTAGCGGGAAACCAGAACACCGGGGAGCTGTTTTTT. As protein: CASSPRLAGNQNTGELFF. This sequence joins TRBV19 and TRBJ2-2, with 11 bases that match TRBD2. Per germline, CDR1 LNHDA and CDR2 SQIVND (reference sequence). The CDR3 covers 18 residues. Trimming cost V 5 bases and J 1 base; bases outside gene matches: 9. Looking up the rest from reference TRBV19 and TRBJ2-2 gives the full variable domain: DGGITQSPKYLFRKEGQNVTLSCEQNLNHDAMYWYRQDPGQGLRLIYYSQIVNDFQKGDIAEGYSVSREKKESFPLTVTSAQKNPTAFYLCASSPRLAGNQNTGELFFGEGSRLTVL.

This clone was observed a handful of times. J is TRBJ1-1 and V is TRBV28; D is ambiguous. The length of the CDR3 is 12 residues. CDR1 is MDHEN and CDR2 is SYDVKM in the germline V gene. The V gene lost 3 bases and the J gene lost 6 bases, with 8 bases spanning the gap. The CDR3, as DNA: TGTGCCAGCAGTTTCGAATGGCCTGAAGCTTTCTTT. Protein product: CASSFEWPEAFF.

The J gene is TRBJ2-5, the V gene TRBV6-5; the D gene is possibly TRBD1 (5 bases). CDR3 length: 16 amino acids. Germline-derived CDR1 and CDR2 are MNHEY and SVGAGI. With 0 bases removed from V and 4 bases from J, the gap between germline ends came to 15 bases. The CDR3 protein is CASSYSARTPGETQYF. The CDR3 DNA sequence: TGTGCCAGCAGTTACTCAGCTCGGACACCTGGAGAGACCCAGTACTTC.

V and J are TRBV6-5 and TRBJ2-6, with D possibly TRBD1 on 5 matching bases. Germline values: CDR1 MNHEY, CDR2 SVGAGI. The CDR3 totals 15 residues. Between the trimmed V and J ends, which lost 7 bases and 5 bases, there was a span of 15 bases. The CDR3 region has the DNA TGTGCCAGCACCGACGCAGGGTTTAGGGCCAACGTCCTGACTTTC. It codes for CASTDAGFRANVLTF.

This sequence joins TRBV30 and TRBJ1-4; D is perhaps TRBD1 (5 bases). Trimming removed 2 bases from V and 11 bases from J, with 12 bases in between. CDR1 is GTSNPN and CDR2 is SVGIG in the germline V gene (reference sequence). This CDR3 has 12 amino acids. The CDR3 sequence is CAWSPPAGKLFF. The CDR3 region has the DNA TGTGCCTGGAGTCCACCTGCAGGGAAACTGTTTTTT.

The rearrangement links TRBV5-1 to TRBJ2-1; the match to TRBD2 covers 12 bases. V trimming: 3 bases; J trimming: 3 bases; junction bases outside the gene matches: 10. Germline assignment: CDR1 SGHRS and CDR2 YFSETQ. This CDR3 region has 18 residues. The CDR3, as DNA: TGCGCCAGCAGCTCCCAGATGACTAGCGGGGGATTCTACAATGAGCAGTTCTTC. This codes for CASSSQMTSGGFYNEQFF. The complete variable domain, with remaining parts taken from reference TRBV5-1 and TRBJ2-1, reads KAGVTQTPRYLIKTRGQQVTLSCSPISGHRSVSWYQQTPGQGLQFLFEYFSETQRNKGNFPGRFSGRQFSNSRSEMNVSTLELGDSALYLCASSSQMTSGGFYNEQFFGPGTRLTVL.

The chain links TRBV7-8 to TRBJ1-2; a possible D gene is TRBD1 (6 bases). With 1 base removed from V and 2 bases from J, the gap between germline ends came to 20 bases. Looked up from germline, CDR1 is SGHVS and CDR2 is FQNEAQ. This CDR3 spans 18 amino acids. CDR3 residues: CASSLVGGRPQGNYGYTF. Written as DNA, the CDR3 is TGTGCCAGCAGCTTAGTCGGGGGGCGCCCGCAAGGCAACTATGGCTACACCTTC.

This chain links TRBV4-3 with TRBJ2-5; 7 positions match TRBD1. V lost 4 bases, J lost 4 bases, and 9 bases stayed unmatched. From germline, CDR1 is LGHNA and CDR2 YSLEER. The CDR3 covers 15 residues. CDR3 in amino acids: CASSLGTAQVETQYF. DNA for the CDR3: TGCGCCAGCAGCCTGGGGACAGCCCAGGTAGAGACCCAGTACTTC.

This chain links TRBV30 with TRBJ2-5; 7 bases are shared with TRBD2. This CDR3 spans 12 amino acids. V lost 2 bases to trimming and J lost 5 bases; unmatched junction nucleotides: 2. In germline, CDR1 is GTSNPN, CDR2 SVGIG (reference sequence). CDR3 residues: CAWSWGGETQYF. The CDR3 nucleotides read TGTGCCTGGAGTTGGGGAGGGGAGACCCAGTACTTC.

This chain links TRBV27 with TRBJ2-2, with 11 bases lining up with TRBD2. The CDR3 length is 18 residues. Losses at the gene ends were 0 bases for V and 7 bases for J; bases not matched to a gene: 10. The germline CDR1 and CDR2 sequences are MNHEY and SMNVEV (reference sequence). CDR3 sequence reads: CASSLSVRIAGGGGELFF. In DNA form, the CDR3 reads TGTGCCAGCAGTTTATCGGTCCGGATAGCGGGAGGGGGCGGGGAGCTGTTTTTT.

The V and J genes are TRBV11-2 and TRBJ2-7, with D perhaps TRBD2 (6 bases). Looked up from germline, CDR1 is SGHAT and CDR2 is FQNNGV. Trimming cost V 8 bases and J 4 bases, with 21 bases left between them. The CDR3 contains 15 residues. CDR3 sequence reads: CASAPTERGTYEQYF. CDR3 coding DNA: TGTGCCAGCGCCCCAACCGAACGGGGGACTTACGAGCAGTACTTC.

This clone has more than one count but fewer than ten. The chain links TRBV5-1 to TRBJ1-2; 8 bases are a match to TRBD1. This CDR3 is built from 13 residues. With 2 bases clipped from V and 6 bases from J, the junction kept 3 bases outside the gene matches. Germline-derived CDR1 and CDR2 are SGHRS and YFSETQ. The CDR3, as DNA: TGCGCCAGCAGCTTACAGGGGGAAGATGGCTACACCTTC. Protein sequence: CASSLQGEDGYTF.

The rearrangement links TRBV10-2 to TRBJ2-7; D unresolved. Germline V gene sequence: CDR1 WSHSY, CDR2 SAAADI. V was shortened by 5 bases and J by 3 bases, with 14 bases between the two germline ends. This CDR3 is 14 amino acids long. In nucleotides, the CDR3 is TGCGCCAGCAGTTCCATCACTGCTGTCTACGAGCAGTACTTC. It yields the protein CASSSITAVYEQYF.

The chain links TRBV6-6 to TRBJ1-6; a weak D match, TRBD1 (5 bases). Trimming took off 6 bases at V and 6 bases at J, with 9 bases between the two ends. Germline V gene sequence: CDR1 MNHNY, CDR2 SVGAGI (reference sequence). CDR3 length equals 13 residues. The CDR3 protein is CASRQGSNSPLHF. In nucleotides, the CDR3 is TGTGCCAGCAGGCAGGGTAGTAATTCACCCCTCCACTTT.

V and J are TRBV5-1 and TRBJ2-1; TRBD2 matches at 13 bases. The CDR3 consists of 16 residues. Losses at the gene ends were 4 bases for V and 4 bases for J; bases not matched to a gene: 5. Germline loops: CDR1 SGHRS, CDR2 YFSETQ. The CDR3 nucleotides read TGCGCCAGCAGCCGGACTAGCGGGAGTAGATACAATGAGCAGTTCTTC. Its translation is CASSRTSGSRYNEQFF. Based on the CDR3 plus reference TRBV5-1 and TRBJ2-1, the full variable domain is KAGVTQTPRYLIKTRGQQVTLSCSPISGHRSVSWYQQTPGQGLQFLFEYFSETQRNKGNFPGRFSGRQFSNSRSEMNVSTLELGDSALYLCASSRTSGSRYNEQFFGPGTRLTVL.

This rearrangement joins TRBV4-3 to TRBJ1-2, with TRBD1 matching 9 bases. This CDR3 is built from 15 residues. In germline, CDR1 is LGHNA, CDR2 YSLEER. V lost 0 bases to trimming and J lost 7 bases; unmatched junction nucleotides: 6. The CDR3 DNA follows: TGCGCCAGCAGCCAAGATCAACAGGGGGCGGGTGGCTACACCTTC. Protein: CASSQDQQGAGGYTF.

The table lists this clone with a count of one. The chain is built from TRBV28 and TRBJ2-2, with TRBD2 as a possible D gene (7 bases). Germline CDR1 MDHEN, CDR2 SYDVKM. The V gene lost 3 bases and the J gene lost 5 bases, with 10 bases spanning the gap. The CDR3 contains 14 residues. CDR3 protein: CASSFRGGTGELFF. The CDR3, as DNA: TGTGCCAGCAGTTTCAGGGGAGGGACCGGGGAGCTGTTTTTT.